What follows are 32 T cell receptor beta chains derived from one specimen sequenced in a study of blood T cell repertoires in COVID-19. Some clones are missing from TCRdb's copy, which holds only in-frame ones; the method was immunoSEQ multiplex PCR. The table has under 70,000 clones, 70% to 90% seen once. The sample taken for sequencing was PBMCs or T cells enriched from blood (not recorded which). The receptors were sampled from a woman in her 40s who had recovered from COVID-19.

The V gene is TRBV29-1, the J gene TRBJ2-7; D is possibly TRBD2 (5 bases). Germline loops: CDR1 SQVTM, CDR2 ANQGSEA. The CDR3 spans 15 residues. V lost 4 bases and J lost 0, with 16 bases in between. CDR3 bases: TGCAGCGTTGCGAGGGATAGGGTAAGCTCCTACGAGCAGTACTTC. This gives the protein CSVARDRVSSYEQYF.

CDR3 loop: CASSTGQGDRSPLHF. CDR3 nucleotide sequence: TGTGCCAGCAGTACCGGACAGGGAGACAGGTCACCCCTCCACTTT. This chain joins TRBV6-4 and TRBJ1-6, with 8 bases lining up with TRBD1. The trim removed 5 bases at V and 10 bases at J, leaving 10 bases unmatched. This CDR3 region has 15 residues. Per the germline V gene, CDR1 is MRHNA and CDR2 is SNTAGT.

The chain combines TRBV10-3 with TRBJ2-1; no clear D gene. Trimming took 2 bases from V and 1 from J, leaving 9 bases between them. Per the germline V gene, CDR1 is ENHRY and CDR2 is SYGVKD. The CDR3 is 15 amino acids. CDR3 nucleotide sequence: TGTGCCATCAGTGAGAACAGAGCATCCTACAATGAGCAGTTCTTC. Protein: CAISENRASYNEQFF.

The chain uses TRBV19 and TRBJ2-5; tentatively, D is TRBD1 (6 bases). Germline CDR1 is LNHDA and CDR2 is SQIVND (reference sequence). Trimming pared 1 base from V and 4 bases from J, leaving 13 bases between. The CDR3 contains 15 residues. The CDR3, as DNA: TGTGCCAGTAGTATAGCGAGGGGGTCATTAGAGACCCAGTACTTC. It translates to CASSIARGSLETQYF.

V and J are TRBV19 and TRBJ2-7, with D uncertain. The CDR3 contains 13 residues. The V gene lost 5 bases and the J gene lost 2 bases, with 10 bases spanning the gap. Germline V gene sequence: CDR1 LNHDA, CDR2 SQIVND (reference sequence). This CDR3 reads CASSPGGPYEQYF. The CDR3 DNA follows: TGTGCCAGTAGTCCCGGTGGGCCCTACGAGCAGTACTTC.

The CDR3 nucleotides are TGTGCCAGCAGCTCCCCCGGACAGGGGGCGCGTTCTGGAAACACCATATATTTT. Residues: CASSSPGQGARSGNTIYF. V and J are TRBV5-4 and TRBJ1-3; 11 positions match TRBD1. Germline V gives CDR1 SGHNT, CDR2 YYREEE (reference sequence). The CDR3 consists of 18 residues. V dropped 3 bases and J dropped 1; count of bases not matched to a gene: 9.

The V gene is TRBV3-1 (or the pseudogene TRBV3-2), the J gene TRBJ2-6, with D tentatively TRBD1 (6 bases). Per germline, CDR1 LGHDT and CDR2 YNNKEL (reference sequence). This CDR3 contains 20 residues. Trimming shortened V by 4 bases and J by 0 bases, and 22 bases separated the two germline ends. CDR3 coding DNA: TGTGCCAGCAGCCCAGGTACGAAGGGACACAGCTTCTCTGGGGCCAACGTCCTGACTTTC. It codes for CASSPGTKGHSFSGANVLTF.

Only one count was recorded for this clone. The CDR3 loop is CSVEDQGSTDTQYF. The CDR3, as DNA: TGCAGCGTTGAAGATCAGGGAAGCACAGATACGCAGTATTTT. The V call is TRBV29-1, the J call TRBJ2-3, with a tentative D call TRBD1 (5 bases). CDR3 size: 14 residues. The germline CDR1 and CDR2 sequences are SQVTM and ANQGSEA. Trimming shortened V by 0 bases and J by 0 bases, and 7 bases separated the two germline ends.

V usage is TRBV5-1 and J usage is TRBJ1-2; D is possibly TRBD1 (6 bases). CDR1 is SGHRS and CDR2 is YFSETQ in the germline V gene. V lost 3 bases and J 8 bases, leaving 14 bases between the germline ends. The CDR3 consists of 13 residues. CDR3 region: CASSSPYRDGYTF. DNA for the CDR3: TGCGCCAGCAGCTCACCCTACAGGGACGGCTACACCTTC.

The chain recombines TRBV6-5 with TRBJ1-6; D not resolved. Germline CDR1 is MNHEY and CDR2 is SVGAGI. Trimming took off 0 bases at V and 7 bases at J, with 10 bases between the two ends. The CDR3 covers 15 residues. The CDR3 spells CASSYSGHANSPLHF. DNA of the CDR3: TGTGCCAGCAGTTACTCTGGCCACGCCAATTCACCCCTCCACTTT.

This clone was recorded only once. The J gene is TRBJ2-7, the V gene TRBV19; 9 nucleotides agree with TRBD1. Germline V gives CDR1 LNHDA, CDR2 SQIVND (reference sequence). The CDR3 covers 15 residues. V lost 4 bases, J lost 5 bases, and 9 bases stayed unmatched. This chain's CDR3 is CASSTGQGYWNEQYF. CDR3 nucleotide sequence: TGTGCCAGTAGTACGGGACAGGGTTATTGGAACGAGCAGTACTTC.

CDR3 nucleotides: TGCGCCAGCAGCCCGAGAATCGGGGTCTCTCGCAGACAGCCCCAGCATTTT. Residues: CASSPRIGVSRRQPQHF. The rearrangement joins TRBV23-1 to TRBJ1-5; D not certain. TRBV23-1 is labeled an ORF, and its function is uncertain. This CDR3 spans 17 amino acids. V was cut by 6 bases and J by 7 bases, with 25 bases left in between.

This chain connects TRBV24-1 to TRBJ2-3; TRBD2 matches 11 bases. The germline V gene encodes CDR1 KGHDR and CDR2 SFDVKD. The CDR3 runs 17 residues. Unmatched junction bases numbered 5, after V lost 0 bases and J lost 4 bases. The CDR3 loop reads CATSDLLTSGSSDTQYF. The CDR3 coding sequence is TGTGCCACCAGTGATTTGCTAACTAGCGGGAGTTCAGATACGCAGTATTTT.

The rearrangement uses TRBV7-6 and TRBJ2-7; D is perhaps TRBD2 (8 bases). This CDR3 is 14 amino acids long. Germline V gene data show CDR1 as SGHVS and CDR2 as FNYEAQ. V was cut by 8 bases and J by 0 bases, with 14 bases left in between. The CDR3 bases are TGTGCCAGCCGGGAGGGGGCACACTCCTACGAGCAGTACTTC. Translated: CASREGAHSYEQYF.

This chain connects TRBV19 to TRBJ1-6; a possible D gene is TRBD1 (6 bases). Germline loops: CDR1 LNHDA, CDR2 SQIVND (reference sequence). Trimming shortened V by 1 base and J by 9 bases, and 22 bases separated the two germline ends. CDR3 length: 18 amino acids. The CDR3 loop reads CASSIAEVSGARGSPLHF. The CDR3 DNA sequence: TGTGCCAGTAGTATAGCGGAAGTCTCAGGGGCCCGAGGTTCACCCCTCCACTTT.

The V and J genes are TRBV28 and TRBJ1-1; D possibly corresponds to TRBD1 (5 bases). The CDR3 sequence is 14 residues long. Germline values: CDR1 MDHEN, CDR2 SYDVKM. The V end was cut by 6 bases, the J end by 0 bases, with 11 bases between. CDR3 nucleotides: TGTGCCAGCAGGGAAGGGGCCTTGAACACTGAAGCTTTCTTT. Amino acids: CASREGALNTEAFF.

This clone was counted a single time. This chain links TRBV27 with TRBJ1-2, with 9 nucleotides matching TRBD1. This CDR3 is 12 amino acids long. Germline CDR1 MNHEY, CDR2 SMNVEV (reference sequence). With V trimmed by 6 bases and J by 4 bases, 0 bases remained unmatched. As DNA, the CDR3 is TGTGCCAGCAGGGGACAGGGCTATGGCTACACCTTC. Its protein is CASRGQGYGYTF.

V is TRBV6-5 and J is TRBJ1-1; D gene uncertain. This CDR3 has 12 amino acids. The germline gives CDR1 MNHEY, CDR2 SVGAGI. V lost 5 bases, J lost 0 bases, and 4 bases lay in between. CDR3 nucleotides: TGTGCCAGCAGTCGGGTGAACACTGAAGCTTTCTTT. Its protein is CASSRVNTEAFF.

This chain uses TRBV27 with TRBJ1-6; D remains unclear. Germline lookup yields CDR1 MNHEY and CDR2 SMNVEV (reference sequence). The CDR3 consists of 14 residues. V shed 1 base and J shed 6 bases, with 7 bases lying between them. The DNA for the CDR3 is TGTGCCAGCAGTTTATGGGCAGCTAATTCACCCCTCCACTTT. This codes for CASSLWAANSPLHF.

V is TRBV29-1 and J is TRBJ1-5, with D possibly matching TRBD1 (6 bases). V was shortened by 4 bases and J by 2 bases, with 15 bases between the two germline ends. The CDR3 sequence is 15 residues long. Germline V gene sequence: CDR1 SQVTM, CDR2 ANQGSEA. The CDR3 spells CSVGVSGEGNQPQHF. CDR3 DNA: TGCAGCGTTGGTGTGTCAGGGGAAGGCAATCAGCCCCAGCATTTT.

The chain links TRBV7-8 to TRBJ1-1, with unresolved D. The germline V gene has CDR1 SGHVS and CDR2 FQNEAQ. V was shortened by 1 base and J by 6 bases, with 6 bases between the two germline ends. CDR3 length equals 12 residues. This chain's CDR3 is CASSLVQAEAFF. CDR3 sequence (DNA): TGTGCCAGCAGCTTAGTTCAGGCTGAAGCTTTCTTT.

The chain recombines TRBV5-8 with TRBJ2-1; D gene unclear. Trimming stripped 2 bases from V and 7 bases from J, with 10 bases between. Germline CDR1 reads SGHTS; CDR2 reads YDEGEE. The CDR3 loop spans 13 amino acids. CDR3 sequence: CASSLETRNEQFF. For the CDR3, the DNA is TGTGCCAGCAGCTTAGAAACGAGGAATGAGCAGTTCTTC. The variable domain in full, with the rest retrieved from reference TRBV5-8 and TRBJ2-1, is EAGVTQSPTHLIKTRGQQATLRCSPISGHTSVYWYQQALGLGLQFLLWYDEGEERNRGNFPPRFSGRQFPNYSSELNVNALELEDSALYLCASSLETRNEQFFGPGTRLTVL.

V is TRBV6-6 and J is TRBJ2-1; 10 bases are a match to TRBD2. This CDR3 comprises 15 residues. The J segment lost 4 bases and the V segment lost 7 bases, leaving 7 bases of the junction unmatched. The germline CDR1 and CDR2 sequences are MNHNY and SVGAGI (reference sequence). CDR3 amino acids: CASIRSGGGYNEQFF. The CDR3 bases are TGTGCCAGCATTCGAAGCGGGGGGGGTTACAATGAGCAGTTCTTC.

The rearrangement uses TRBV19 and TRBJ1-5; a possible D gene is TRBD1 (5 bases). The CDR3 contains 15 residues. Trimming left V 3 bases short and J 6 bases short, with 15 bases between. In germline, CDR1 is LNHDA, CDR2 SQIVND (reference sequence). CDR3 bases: TGTGCCAGTAGTATGACTGGGGCGAACAGTCAGCCCCAGCATTTT. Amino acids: CASSMTGANSQPQHF.

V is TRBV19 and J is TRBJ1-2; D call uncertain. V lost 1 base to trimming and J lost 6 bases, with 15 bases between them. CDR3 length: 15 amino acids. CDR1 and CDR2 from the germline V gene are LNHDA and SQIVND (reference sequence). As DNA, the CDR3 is TGTGCCAGTAGTATAGGTGGGCAGAGTGGCAATGGCTACACCTTC. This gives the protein CASSIGGQSGNGYTF.

CDR3 nucleotide sequence: TGCGCCAGCAGCTTGGAGAGGACAGGACTAGCCAAAAACATTCAGTACTTC. Encoded protein: CASSLERTGLAKNIQYF. The V and J genes are TRBV5-1 and TRBJ2-4, with TRBD1 identical over 7 bases. Germline-derived CDR1 and CDR2 are SGHRS and YFSETQ. This CDR3 region has 17 residues. With V trimmed by 0 bases and J by 0 bases, 6 bases remained unmatched.

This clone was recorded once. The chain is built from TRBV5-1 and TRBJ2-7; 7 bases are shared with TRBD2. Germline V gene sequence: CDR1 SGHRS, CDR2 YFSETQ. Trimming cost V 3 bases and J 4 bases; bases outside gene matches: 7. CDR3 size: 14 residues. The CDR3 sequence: CASSSGTMGYEQYF. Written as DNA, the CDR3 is TGCGCCAGCAGCTCGGGGACTATGGGTTACGAGCAGTACTTC.

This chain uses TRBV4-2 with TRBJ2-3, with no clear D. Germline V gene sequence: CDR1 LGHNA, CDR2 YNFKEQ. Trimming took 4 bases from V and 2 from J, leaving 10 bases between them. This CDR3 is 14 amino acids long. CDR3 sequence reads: CASSPPHNTDTQYF. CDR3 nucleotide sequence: TGTGCCAGCAGCCCGCCGCACAACACAGATACGCAGTATTTT.

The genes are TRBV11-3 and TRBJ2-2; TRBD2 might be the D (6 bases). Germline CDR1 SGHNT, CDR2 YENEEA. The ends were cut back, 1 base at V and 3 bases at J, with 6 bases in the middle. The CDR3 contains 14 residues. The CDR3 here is CASSLAGDTGELFF. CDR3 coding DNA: TGTGCCAGCAGCTTAGCGGGGGACACCGGGGAGCTGTTTTTT.

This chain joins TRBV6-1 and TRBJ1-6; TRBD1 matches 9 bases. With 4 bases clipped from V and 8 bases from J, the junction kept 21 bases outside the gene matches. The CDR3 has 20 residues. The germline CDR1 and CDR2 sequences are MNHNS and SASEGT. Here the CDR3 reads CASSVLQGALISRSDSPLHF. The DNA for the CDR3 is TGTGCCAGCAGTGTCCTACAGGGGGCTTTGATATCACGCTCGGATTCACCCCTCCACTTT.

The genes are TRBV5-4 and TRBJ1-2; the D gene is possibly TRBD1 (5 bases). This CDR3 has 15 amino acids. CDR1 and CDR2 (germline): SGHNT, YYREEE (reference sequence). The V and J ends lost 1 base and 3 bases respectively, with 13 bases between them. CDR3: CASSLPLGVDYGYTF. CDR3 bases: TGTGCCAGCAGCTTGCCCCTAGGGGTGGACTATGGCTACACCTTC.

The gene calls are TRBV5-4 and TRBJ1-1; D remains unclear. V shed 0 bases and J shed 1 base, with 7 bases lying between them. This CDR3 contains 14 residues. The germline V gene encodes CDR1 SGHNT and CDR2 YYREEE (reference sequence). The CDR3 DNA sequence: TGTGCCAGCAGCTTGGAACAGCCGAACACTGAAGCTTTCTTT. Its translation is CASSLEQPNTEAFF.